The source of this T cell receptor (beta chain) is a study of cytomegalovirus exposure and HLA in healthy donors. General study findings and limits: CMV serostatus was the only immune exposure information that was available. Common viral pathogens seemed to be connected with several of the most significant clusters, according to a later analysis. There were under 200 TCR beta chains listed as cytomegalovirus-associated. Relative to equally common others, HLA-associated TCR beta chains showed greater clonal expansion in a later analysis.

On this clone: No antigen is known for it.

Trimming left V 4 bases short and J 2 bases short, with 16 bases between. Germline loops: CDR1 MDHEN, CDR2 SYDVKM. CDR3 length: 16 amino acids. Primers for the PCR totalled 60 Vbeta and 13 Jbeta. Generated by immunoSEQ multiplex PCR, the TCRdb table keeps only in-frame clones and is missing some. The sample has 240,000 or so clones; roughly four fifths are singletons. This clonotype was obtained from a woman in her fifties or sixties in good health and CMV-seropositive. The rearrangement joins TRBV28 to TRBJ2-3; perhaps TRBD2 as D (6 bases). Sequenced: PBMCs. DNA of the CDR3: TGTGCCAGCAGTTCTTCTAGCGTCTCCGACACAGATACGCAGTATTTT. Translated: CASSSSSVSDTDTQYF.